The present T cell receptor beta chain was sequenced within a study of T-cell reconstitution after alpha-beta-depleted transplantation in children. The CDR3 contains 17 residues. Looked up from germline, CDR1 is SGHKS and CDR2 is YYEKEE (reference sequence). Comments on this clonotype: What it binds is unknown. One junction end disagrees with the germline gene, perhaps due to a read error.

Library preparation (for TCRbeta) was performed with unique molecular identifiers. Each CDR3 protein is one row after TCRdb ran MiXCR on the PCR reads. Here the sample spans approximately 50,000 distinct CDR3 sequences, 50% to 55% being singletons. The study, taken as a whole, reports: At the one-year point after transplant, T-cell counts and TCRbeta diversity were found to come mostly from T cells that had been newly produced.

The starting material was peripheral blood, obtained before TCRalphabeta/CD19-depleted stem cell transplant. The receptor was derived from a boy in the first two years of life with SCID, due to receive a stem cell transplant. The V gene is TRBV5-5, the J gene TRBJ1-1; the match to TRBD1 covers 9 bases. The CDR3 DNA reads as TGTGCTAGCAGCGGGCGGATACAGGGGGCTCTGGGCACTGAAGCTTTCTTT. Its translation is CASSGRIQGALGTEAFF. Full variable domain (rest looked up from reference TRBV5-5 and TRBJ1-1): DAGVTQSPTHLIKTRGQQVTLRCSPISGHKSVSWYQQVLGQGPQFIFQYYEKEERGRGNFPDRFSARQFPNYSSELNVNALLLGDSALYLCASSGRIQGALGTEAFFGQGTRLTVV.